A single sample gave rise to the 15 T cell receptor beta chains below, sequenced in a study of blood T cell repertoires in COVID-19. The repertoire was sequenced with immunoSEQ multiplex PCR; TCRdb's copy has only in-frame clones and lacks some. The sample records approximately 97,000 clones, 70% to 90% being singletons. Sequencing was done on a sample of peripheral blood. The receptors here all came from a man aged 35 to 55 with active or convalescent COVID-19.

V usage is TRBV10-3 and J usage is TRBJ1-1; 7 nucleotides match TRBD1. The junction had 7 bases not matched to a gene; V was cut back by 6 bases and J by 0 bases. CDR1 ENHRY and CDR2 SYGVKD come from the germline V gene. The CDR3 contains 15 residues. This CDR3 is CAISLRQGMNTEAFF. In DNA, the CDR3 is TGTGCCATCAGCCTCCGACAGGGAATGAACACTGAAGCTTTCTTT.

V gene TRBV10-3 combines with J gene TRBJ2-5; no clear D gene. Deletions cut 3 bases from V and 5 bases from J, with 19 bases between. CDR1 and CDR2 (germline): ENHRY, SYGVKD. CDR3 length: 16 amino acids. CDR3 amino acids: CAISDMSEASVETQYF. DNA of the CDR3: TGTGCCATCAGTGATATGAGCGAAGCCTCCGTGGAGACCCAGTACTTC.

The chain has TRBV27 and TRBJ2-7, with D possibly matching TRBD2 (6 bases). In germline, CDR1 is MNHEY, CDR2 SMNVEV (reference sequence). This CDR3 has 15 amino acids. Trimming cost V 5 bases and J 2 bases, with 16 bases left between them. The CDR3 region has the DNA TGTGCCAGCAGTACGCGGGACTCCGGAGCCTACGAGCAGTACTTC. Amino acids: CASSTRDSGAYEQYF.

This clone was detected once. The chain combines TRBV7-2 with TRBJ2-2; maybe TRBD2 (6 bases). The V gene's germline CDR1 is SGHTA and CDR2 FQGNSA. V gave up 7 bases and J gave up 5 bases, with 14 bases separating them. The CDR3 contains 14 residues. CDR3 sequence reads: CASTLGGKTGELFF. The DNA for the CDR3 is TGTGCCAGCACCCTTGGGGGGAAGACCGGGGAGCTGTTTTTT.

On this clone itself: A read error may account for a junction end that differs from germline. CDR3 protein: CASREGGPGELFF. The CDR3 nucleotides are TGTGCCAGCAGAGAAGGGGGCCCCGGGGAGCTGTTTTTT. The genes are TRBV6-1 and TRBJ2-2, with 7 bases that match TRBD1. Germline loops: CDR1 MNHNS, CDR2 SASEGT. The CDR3 is 13 residues long.

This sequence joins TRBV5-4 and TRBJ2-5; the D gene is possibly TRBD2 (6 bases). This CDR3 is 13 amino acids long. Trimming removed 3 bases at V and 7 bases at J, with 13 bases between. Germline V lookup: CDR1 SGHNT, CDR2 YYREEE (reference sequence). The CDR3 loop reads CASSWKDGGTQYF. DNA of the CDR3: TGTGCCAGCAGCTGGAAGGACGGGGGGACCCAGTACTTC.

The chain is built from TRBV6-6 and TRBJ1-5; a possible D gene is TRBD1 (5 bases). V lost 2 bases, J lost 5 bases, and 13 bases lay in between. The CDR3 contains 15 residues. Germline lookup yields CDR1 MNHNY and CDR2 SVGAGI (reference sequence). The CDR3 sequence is CASSYAGQAYQPQHF. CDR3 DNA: TGTGCCAGCAGTTACGCAGGGCAGGCATATCAGCCCCAGCATTTT.

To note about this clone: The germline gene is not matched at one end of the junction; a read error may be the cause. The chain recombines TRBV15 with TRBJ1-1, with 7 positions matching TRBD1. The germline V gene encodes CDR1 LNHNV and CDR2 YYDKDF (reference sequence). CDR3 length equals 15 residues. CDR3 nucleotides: TGCGCCACCAGCAGGGGGGACAGCCTGAACACTGAAGCTTTCTTT. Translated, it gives CATSRGDSLNTEAFF.

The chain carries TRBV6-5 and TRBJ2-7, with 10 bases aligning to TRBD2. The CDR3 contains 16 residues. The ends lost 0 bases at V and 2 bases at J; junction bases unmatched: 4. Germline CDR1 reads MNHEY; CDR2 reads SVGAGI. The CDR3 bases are TGTGCCAGCAGTTACTCATGGAGCGGGGGGGCCTACGAGCAGTACTTC. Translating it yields CASSYSWSGGAYEQYF.

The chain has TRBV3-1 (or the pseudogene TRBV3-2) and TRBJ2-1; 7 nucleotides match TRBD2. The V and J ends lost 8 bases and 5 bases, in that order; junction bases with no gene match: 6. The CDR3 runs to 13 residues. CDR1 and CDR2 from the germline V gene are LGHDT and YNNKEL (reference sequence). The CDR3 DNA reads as TGTGCCAGCTCCCAGCGGGGTCACAATGAGCAGTTCTTC. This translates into CASSQRGHNEQFF.

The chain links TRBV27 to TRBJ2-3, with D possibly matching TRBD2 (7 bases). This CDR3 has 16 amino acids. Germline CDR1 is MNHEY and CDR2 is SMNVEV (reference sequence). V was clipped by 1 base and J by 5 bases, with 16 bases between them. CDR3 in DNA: TGTGCCAGCAGTTTATATGGGGGGGCAACCGGAGATACGCAGTATTTT. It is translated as CASSLYGGATGDTQYF.

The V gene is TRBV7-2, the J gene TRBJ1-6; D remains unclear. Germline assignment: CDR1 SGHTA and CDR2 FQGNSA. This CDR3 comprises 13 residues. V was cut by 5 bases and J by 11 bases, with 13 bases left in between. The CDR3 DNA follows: TGTGCCAGCAGCCACGCGGGGTTGACACCCCTCCACTTT. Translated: CASSHAGLTPLHF.

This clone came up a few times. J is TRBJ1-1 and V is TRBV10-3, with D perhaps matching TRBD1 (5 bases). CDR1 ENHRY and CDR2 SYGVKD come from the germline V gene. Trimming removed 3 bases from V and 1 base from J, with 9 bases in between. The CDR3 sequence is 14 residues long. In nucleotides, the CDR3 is TGTGCCATCAGTGAACGGGGGAGGAACACTGAAGCTTTCTTT. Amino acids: CAISERGRNTEAFF.

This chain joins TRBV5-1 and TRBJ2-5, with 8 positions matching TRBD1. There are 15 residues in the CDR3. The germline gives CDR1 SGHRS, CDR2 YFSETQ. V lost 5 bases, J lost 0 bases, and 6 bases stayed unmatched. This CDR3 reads CASSGQGMYQETQYF. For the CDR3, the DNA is TGCGCCAGCAGTGGACAGGGAATGTACCAAGAGACCCAGTACTTC.

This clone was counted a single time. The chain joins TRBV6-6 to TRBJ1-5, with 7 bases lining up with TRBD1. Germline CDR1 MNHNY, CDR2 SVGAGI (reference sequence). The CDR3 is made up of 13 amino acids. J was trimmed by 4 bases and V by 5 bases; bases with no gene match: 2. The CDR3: CASSDRANQPQHF. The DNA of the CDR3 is TGTGCCAGCAGTGACAGGGCTAATCAGCCCCAGCATTTT.